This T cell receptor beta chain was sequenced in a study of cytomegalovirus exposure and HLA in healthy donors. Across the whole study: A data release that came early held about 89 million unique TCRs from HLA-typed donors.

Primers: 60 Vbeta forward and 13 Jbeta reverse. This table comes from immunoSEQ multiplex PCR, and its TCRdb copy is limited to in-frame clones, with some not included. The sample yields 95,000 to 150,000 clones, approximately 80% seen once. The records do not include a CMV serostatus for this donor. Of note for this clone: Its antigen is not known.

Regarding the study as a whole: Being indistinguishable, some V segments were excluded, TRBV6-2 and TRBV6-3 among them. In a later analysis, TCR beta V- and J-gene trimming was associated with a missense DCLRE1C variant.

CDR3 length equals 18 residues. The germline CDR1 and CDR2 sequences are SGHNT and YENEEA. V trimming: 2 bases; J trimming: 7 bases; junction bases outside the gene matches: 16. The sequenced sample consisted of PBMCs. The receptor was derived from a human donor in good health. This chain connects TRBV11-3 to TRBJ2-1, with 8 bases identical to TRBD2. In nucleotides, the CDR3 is TGTGCCAGCAGCTTAACTCCTCAAGTTGCAGCGGGAGTTAATGAGCAGTTCTTC. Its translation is CASSLTPQVAAGVNEQFF.